The 21 T cell receptor beta chains presented below share a single source sample, sequenced in a study of metastatic and nonmetastatic thyroid tumors. Each patient went into thyroid surgery without having received any treatment. TCRdb re-clonotyped the PCR reads through MiXCR. The sample includes some 20,000 clones, nearly 25% seen only once; the top ten take 6.4%. Sample: tumor tissue. The receptors here all came from a female donor with papillary thyroid cancer or a benign thyroid nodule (not recorded which). Some clones in this sample may be carry-over from other donors' samples.

The sample holds many counts of this clone. The chain uses TRBV5-1 and TRBJ2-7; D is possibly TRBD1 (6 bases). Trimming stripped 4 bases from V and 3 bases from J, with 8 bases between. Germline CDR1 and CDR2: SGHRS and YFSETQ. The CDR3 consists of 12 residues. Here the CDR3 DNA reads TGCGCCAGCAGCCGGGACAACTACGAGCAGTACTTC. This sequence encodes CASSRDNYEQYF.

This clone has ten or more counts. The genes are TRBV20-1 and TRBJ1-1; D is uncertain. The CDR3 runs to 13 residues. V dropped 3 bases and J dropped 4 bases, with 12 bases sitting between them. Germline-derived CDR1 and CDR2 are DFQATT and SNEGSKA (reference sequence). The CDR3 nucleotides are TGCAGTGCTAGTGGAACGCCGGGCACTGAAGCTTTCTTT. Protein sequence: CSASGTPGTEAFF.

This clone occurred many times. The CDR3 region is CSVAWRDNEQFF. Written as DNA, the CDR3 is TGCAGCGTTGCTTGGAGGGACAATGAGCAGTTCTTC. V gene TRBV29-1 combines with J gene TRBJ2-1; D possibly corresponds to TRBD2 (6 bases). The germline CDR1 and CDR2 sequences are SQVTM and ANQGSEA. This CDR3 is built from 12 residues. The ends were cut back, 4 bases at V and 5 bases at J, with 9 bases in the middle.

This clone is medium-sized (0.01 to 0.1%) within its sample. The chain links TRBV2 to TRBJ1-1, with 7 positions matching TRBD1. The trim removed 5 bases at V and 5 bases at J, leaving 5 bases unmatched. CDR1 and CDR2 from the germline V gene are SNHLY and FYNNEI. This CDR3 spans 13 amino acids. This CDR3 is CASSLDRATEAFF. The CDR3 DNA follows: TGTGCCAGCAGTCTTGACAGGGCGACTGAAGCTTTCTTT. Complete variable domain (other parts from reference TRBV2 and TRBJ1-1): EPEVTQTPSHQVTQMGQEVILRCVPISNHLYFYWYRQILGQKVEFLVSFYNNEISEKSEIFDDQFSVERPDGSNFTLKIRSTKLEDSAMYFCASSLDRATEAFFGQGTRLTVV.

This clone showed up many times. The V gene is TRBV4-1, the J gene TRBJ2-2; maybe TRBD1 (5 bases). V lost 0 bases to trimming and J lost 5 bases, with 10 bases between them. CDR1 and CDR2 (germline): MGHRA, YSYEKL. The CDR3 spans 15 residues. The CDR3 region has the DNA TGCGCCAGCAGCCAAGAACAGGCGGCGACCGGGGAGCTGTTTTTT. Encoded protein: CASSQEQAATGELFF.

This clone was recorded many times. This chain joins TRBV6-1 and TRBJ2-5; tentatively, D is TRBD2 (6 bases). Germline V gene lookup returns CDR1 MNHNS and CDR2 SASEGT. Trimming removed 6 bases from V and 1 base from J, with 12 bases in between. This CDR3 spans 14 amino acids. The DNA of the CDR3 is TGTGCCAGCAGACCCGGGAGAACCCAAGAGACCCAGTACTTC. Translation: CASRPGRTQETQYF.

In its sample, this clone was seen many times. The V and J genes are TRBV19 and TRBJ1-1; no definite D call. Germline CDR1 is LNHDA and CDR2 is SQIVND (reference sequence). The CDR3 extends over 11 amino acids. V lost 4 bases to trimming and J lost 6 bases, with 6 bases between them. The CDR3 is CASSTGPEAFF. The CDR3 DNA is TGTGCCAGTAGTACCGGTCCTGAAGCTTTCTTT.

A note on this clone: Other DNA sequences in the sample encode the same CDR3. The genes are TRBV7-6 and TRBJ2-7; 7 nucleotides align to TRBD2. Germline V gene sequence: CDR1 SGHVS, CDR2 FNYEAQ. This CDR3 contains 17 residues. Trimming at V came to 6 bases and at J to 7 bases, leaving 21 bases not matched to a gene. The CDR3 sequence: CASSPSYSTSGIGEQYF. The DNA for the CDR3 is TGTGCCAGCAGTCCAAGTTATTCGACCAGCGGGATAGGTGAGCAGTACTTC.

This clone is classed as medium-sized. The V gene is TRBV28, the J gene TRBJ2-6; D is ambiguous. Trimming cost V 5 bases and J 0 bases, with 14 bases left between them. The CDR3 covers 17 residues. Germline-derived CDR1 and CDR2 are MDHEN and SYDVKM. CDR3 region: CASSGQRQSSGANVLTF. The CDR3 region has the DNA TGTGCCAGCAGTGGGCAGAGGCAGAGCTCTGGGGCCAACGTCCTGACTTTC.

This chain connects TRBV20-1 to TRBJ2-1; D is ambiguous. This CDR3 spans 15 amino acids. The ends were cut back, 3 bases at V and 3 bases at J, with 15 bases in the middle. The V gene's germline CDR1 is DFQATT and CDR2 SNEGSKA (reference sequence). The DNA of the CDR3 is TGCAGTGCTAGGCGGACCAAACCCCTCTACAATGAGCAGTTCTTC. As protein: CSARRTKPLYNEQFF.

This clone rates as medium-sized (0.01 to 0.1%). The gene calls are TRBV24-1 and TRBJ2-1; D unresolved. V was pared by 5 bases and J by 6 bases, with 10 bases between. The CDR3 covers 13 residues. Germline-derived CDR1 and CDR2 are KGHDR and SFDVKD. The CDR3 nucleotides read TGTGCCACCAGTGGATGGGCTACCAATGAGCAGTTCTTC. The encoded protein is CATSGWATNEQFF.

By sample share, this clone is medium-sized. The chain couples TRBV6-1 to TRBJ1-1, with D perhaps matching TRBD1 (5 bases). From germline, CDR1 is MNHNS and CDR2 SASEGT. V was pared by 2 bases and J by 4 bases, with 14 bases between. The CDR3 extends over 15 amino acids. CDR3 nucleotide sequence: TGTGCCAGCAGTGAATGGGCCTGGGGCCCCACTGAAGCTTTCTTT. Translation gives CASSEWAWGPTEAFF.

This clone was found many times. The chain combines TRBV2 with TRBJ1-2; a possible D gene is TRBD1 (6 bases). The V end lost 2 bases, the J end lost 2 bases, and 12 bases lay between the germline ends. The length of the CDR3 is 15 residues. The germline gives CDR1 SNHLY, CDR2 FYNNEI. The CDR3 spells CASSEPRGPNYGYTF. The DNA of the CDR3 is TGTGCCAGCAGTGAACCGCGGGGGCCGAACTATGGCTACACCTTC.

The chain joins TRBV11-2 to TRBJ2-1; TRBD2 might be the D (5 bases). The germline V gene encodes CDR1 SGHAT and CDR2 FQNNGV. The V and J ends lost 7 bases and 10 bases respectively, with 20 bases between them. The CDR3 covers 14 residues. CDR3 residues: CASTPVERAREQFF. The CDR3 DNA reads TGTGCCAGCACCCCGGTGGAGAGGGCGCGCGAGCAGTTCTTC.

By share of the sample, this clone is medium-sized. The V and J genes are TRBV6-1 and TRBJ1-5; no reliable D call. The length of the CDR3 is 14 residues. V gave up 0 bases and J gave up 6 bases, with 9 bases separating them. Per germline, CDR1 MNHNS and CDR2 SASEGT. The CDR3 here is CASSEALRLQPQHF. The CDR3, as DNA: TGTGCCAGCAGTGAAGCGTTAAGGCTTCAGCCCCAGCATTTT.

This clone was seen many times. This rearrangement joins TRBV19 to TRBJ2-3, with 7 bases fitting TRBD1. The CDR3 has 16 residues. CDR1 LNHDA and CDR2 SQIVND come from the germline V gene (reference sequence). Trimming cost V 6 bases and J 1 base; bases outside gene matches: 10. CDR3 residues: CASSRGTASGTDTQYF. The DNA for the CDR3 is TGTGCCAGTAGCCGAGGGACAGCGAGCGGCACAGATACGCAGTATTTT. The full variable domain, completed using reference TRBV19 and TRBJ2-3, is DGGITQSPKYLFRKEGQNVTLSCEQNLNHDAMYWYRQDPGQGLRLIYYSQIVNDFQKGDIAEGYSVSREKKESFPLTVTSAQKNPTAFYLCASSRGTASGTDTQYFGPGTRLTVL.

The table lists this clone with many counts. V usage is TRBV20-1 and J usage is TRBJ2-3; D gene ambiguous. The CDR3 sequence is 11 residues long. Germline-derived CDR1 and CDR2 are DFQATT and SNEGSKA (reference sequence). Trimming removed 5 bases at V and 9 bases at J, with 12 bases between. CDR3 DNA sequence: TGCAGTGCTGAATCGAGCTGGACGCAGTATTTT. The encoded protein is CSAESSWTQYF.

This clone qualifies as large. The V gene is TRBV27, the J gene TRBJ2-1, with no clear D. Per the germline V gene, CDR1 is MNHEY and CDR2 is SMNVEV (reference sequence). This CDR3 comprises 14 residues. Trimming took off 5 bases at V and 5 bases at J, with 13 bases between the two ends. The CDR3 loop is CASSASMIHNEQFF. CDR3 DNA: TGTGCCAGCAGTGCCTCCATGATCCACAATGAGCAGTTCTTC.

This clone was recorded many times. The chain joins TRBV6-1 to TRBJ2-3; the D gene is possibly TRBD2 (7 bases). The germline CDR1 and CDR2 sequences are MNHNS and SASEGT. The V and J ends lost 10 bases and 5 bases respectively, with 19 bases between them. The CDR3 totals 14 residues. The CDR3 DNA is TGTGCCATCGAGGGGGGGGGCAAGGAAGATACGCAGTATTTT. Amino acids: CAIEGGGKEDTQYF.

Judged by abundance, this clone is medium-sized. This chain links TRBV28 with TRBJ2-7, with a tentative D call TRBD1 (5 bases). Germline assignment: CDR1 MDHEN and CDR2 SYDVKM. The CDR3 has 15 residues. V was clipped by 1 base and J by 1 base, with 11 bases between them. The CDR3 DNA follows: TGTGCCAGCAGTTTATTGGGGCCATCGTCCTACGAGCAGTACTTC. Translated: CASSLLGPSSYEQYF. Full variable domain (rest looked up from reference TRBV28 and TRBJ2-7): DVKVTQSSRYLVKRTGEKVFLECVQDMDHENMFWYRQDPGLGLRLIYFSYDVKMKEKGDIPEGYSVSREKKERFSLILESASTNQTSMYLCASSLLGPSSYEQYFGPGTRLTVT.

This clone showed up many times. J is TRBJ2-5 and V is TRBV9; 8 nucleotides match TRBD1. The CDR3 loop spans 13 amino acids. V shed 2 bases, J shed 5 bases, and the junction held 2 bases outside the gene matches. The germline gives CDR1 SGDLS, CDR2 YYNGEE. As DNA, the CDR3 is TGTGCCAGCAGCGTGGGACAGGCGGAGACCCAGTACTTC. It yields the protein CASSVGQAETQYF.